These 21 T cell receptor beta chains were all obtained from the same sample, sequenced in a study of vaccination and CD4 T cells after COVID-19. The study sequenced cultured CD4+ T cell DNA using the Oncomine TCR Beta short-read assay. TCRdb re-called the PCR reads through MiXCR, storing one row per CDR3 protein. The table has 13,000 to 15,000 distinct CDR3 sequences, about 48% seen once. Treatment given: roughly ten-day PBMC culture with coronavirus spike peptide pools or control peptides (ViraFEST assay). Antigens of these TCRs are unknown. The sample consisted of CD4+ T cells from blood, cultured in vitro, taken before SARS-CoV-2 vaccination. The source is a human donor who had recovered from COVID-19.

This clonotype was counted once. V and J are TRBV5-5 and TRBJ2-5, with 13 bases matching TRBD2. This CDR3 region has 16 residues. Unmatched junction bases numbered 8, after V lost 4 bases and J lost 5 bases. The germline V gene has CDR1 SGHKS and CDR2 YYEKEE (reference sequence). CDR3 sequence: CASSPGLAGARETQYF. The CDR3 nucleotides read TGTGCCAGCAGCCCAGGACTAGCGGGAGCCCGGGAGACCCAGTACTTC. The entire variable domain, with the rest obtained from reference TRBV5-5 and TRBJ2-5, is as follows: DAGVTQSPTHLIKTRGQQVTLRCSPISGHKSVSWYQQVLGQGPQFIFQYYEKEERGRGNFPDRFSARQFPNYSSELNVNALLLGDSALYLCASSPGLAGARETQYFGPGTRLLVL.

This sequence joins TRBV7-3 and TRBJ2-5; possible D gene TRBD2, 5 bases. Trimming cost V 5 bases and J 4 bases, with 20 bases left between them. CDR1 is SGHTA and CDR2 is FQGTGA in the germline V gene. CDR3 size: 16 residues. As DNA, the CDR3 is TGTGCCAGCAGCCCCGGGGTCAGCCCTGGCAGAGAGACCCAGTACTTC. This translates into CASSPGVSPGRETQYF.

This clonotype was seen a handful of times. The genes are TRBV6-1 and TRBJ2-3; TRBD1 agrees at 7 bases. Germline V lookup: CDR1 MNHNS, CDR2 SASEGT. V was pared by 8 bases and J by 2 bases, with 4 bases of the junction left unmatched. This CDR3 region has 13 residues. CDR3: CASGGQNTDTQYF. CDR3 nucleotides: TGTGCCAGCGGGGGACAGAACACAGATACGCAGTATTTT.

This chain uses TRBV20-1 with TRBJ2-1, with a weak D call TRBD1 (6 bases). The V gene lost 5 bases and the J gene lost 3 bases, with 20 bases spanning the gap. The CDR3 length is 16 residues. Germline V gives CDR1 DFQATT, CDR2 SNEGSKA (reference sequence). The CDR3 coding sequence is TGCAGTGCTGGCTCCGGACCCGGGACAAACTACAATGAGCAGTTCTTC. Translating gives CSAGSGPGTNYNEQFF.

The rearrangement uses TRBV28 and TRBJ1-3, with no clear D. CDR1 MDHEN and CDR2 SYDVKM come from the germline V gene. The germline V and J ends were trimmed by 2 bases and 4 bases, with 0 bases remaining between them. This CDR3 spans 11 amino acids. CDR3 DNA: TGTGCCAGCAGTTTAGGAAACACCATATATTTT. Its translation is CASSLGNTIYF.

A single count supports this clonotype. V and J are TRBV28 and TRBJ1-5; possible D gene TRBD1, 6 bases. Per the germline V gene, CDR1 is MDHEN and CDR2 is SYDVKM. V lost 3 bases, J lost 6 bases, and 15 bases lay in between. The CDR3 has 15 amino acids. CDR3 in amino acids: CASSLRHTRGQPQHF. In DNA, the CDR3 is TGTGCCAGCAGTTTGAGGCATACCAGGGGTCAGCCCCAGCATTTT.

Only a few counts were recorded for this clonotype. This chain links TRBV7-2 with TRBJ1-2; no reliable D call. This CDR3 contains 13 residues. Germline CDR1 SGHTA, CDR2 FQGNSA. Trimming cost V 1 base and J 5 bases, with 8 bases left between them. The CDR3 is CASSLVRGYGYTF. The DNA of the CDR3 is TGTGCCAGCAGCTTAGTAAGAGGGTATGGCTACACCTTC.

This clonotype was seen more than once but under ten times. V usage is TRBV6-2 or TRBV6-3 and J usage is TRBJ2-5; D ambiguous. CDR3 length equals 13 residues. CDR1 and CDR2 (germline): MNHEY, SVGEGT. V was pared by 2 bases and J by 1 base, with 5 bases between. CDR3: CASSYPPQETQYF. Written as DNA, the CDR3 is TGTGCCAGCAGTTACCCGCCCCAAGAGACCCAGTACTTC.

The rearrangement joins TRBV6-1 to TRBJ1-2, with unresolved D. The CDR3 totals 13 residues. V shed 2 bases and J shed 5 bases, with 9 bases lying between them. The germline gives CDR1 MNHNS, CDR2 SASEGT. The CDR3 DNA follows: TGTGCCAGCAGTGAATCACAGAAATATGGCTACACCTTC. Its translation is CASSESQKYGYTF.

This clonotype was picked up one time. The rearrangement links TRBV5-5 to TRBJ1-6, with TRBD1 matching 10 bases. J gave up 6 bases and V 4 bases, and 1 base lay outside the gene matches. The CDR3 covers 14 residues. CDR1 and CDR2 from the germline V gene are SGHKS and YYEKEE (reference sequence). CDR3 region: CASSGDRGNSPLHF. The CDR3 DNA sequence: TGTGCCAGCAGCGGGGACAGGGGTAATTCACCCCTCCACTTT.

This clonotype showed up just a few times. This rearrangement joins TRBV2 to TRBJ2-3, with D possibly matching TRBD2 (6 bases). Trimming stripped 3 bases from V and 2 bases from J, with 15 bases between. Germline V CDR1 and CDR2: SNHLY, FYNNEI. The CDR3 has 16 residues. The CDR3 bases are TGTGCCAGCAGTGATGGGCTAGCGCGAGTCACAGATACGCAGTATTTT. Encoded protein: CASSDGLARVTDTQYF.

The genes are TRBV9 and TRBJ2-3; tentative D call: TRBD2 (6 bases). The CDR3 has 13 residues. V shed 4 bases and J shed 4 bases, with 10 bases lying between them. Germline CDR1 SGDLS, CDR2 YYNGEE. This CDR3 reads CASSRWGADTQYF. For the CDR3, the DNA is TGTGCCAGCAGCCGCTGGGGGGCAGATACGCAGTATTTT.

The V call is TRBV20-1, the J call TRBJ2-7, with 12 bases aligning to TRBD2. CDR1 and CDR2 from the germline V gene are DFQATT and SNEGSKA (reference sequence). Germline trimming cut 1 base from V and 4 bases from J; bases unmatched to any gene: 8. The CDR3 sequence is 16 residues long. In DNA form, the CDR3 reads TGCAGTGCTAGAGGACTAGCGGGAGTCGGCCGTTACGAGCAGTACTTC. This sequence encodes CSARGLAGVGRYEQYF.

This chain joins TRBV28 and TRBJ2-3, with D possibly being TRBD2 (7 bases). The CDR3 spans 17 residues. V was cut by 6 bases and J by 6 bases, with 25 bases left in between. The germline V gene encodes CDR1 MDHEN and CDR2 SYDVKM. CDR3 region: CASSPGGAAGVVDTQYF. The CDR3 DNA reads TGTGCCAGCAGCCCTGGGGGGGCGGCGGGAGTTGTCGATACGCAGTATTTT.

The chain has TRBV7-9 and TRBJ1-1; D is unresolved. The germline gives CDR1 SEHNR, CDR2 FQNEAQ (reference sequence). Deletions cut 5 bases from V and 2 bases from J, with 12 bases between. The CDR3 has 14 amino acids. Here the CDR3 DNA reads TGTGCCAGCAGCAAACTCCAGGATAACACTGAAGCTTTCTTT. Protein product: CASSKLQDNTEAFF.

The genes are TRBV10-1 and TRBJ2-1; D might be TRBD1 (6 bases). This CDR3 spans 14 amino acids. Germline V lookup: CDR1 WNHNN, CDR2 SYGVQD (reference sequence). V gave up 7 bases and J gave up 6 bases, with 16 bases separating them. The CDR3 is CASTPGHISNEQFF. The CDR3 bases are TGCGCCAGCACGCCGGGACACATATCCAATGAGCAGTTCTTC.

The chain uses TRBV6-5 and TRBJ1-4; D is undetermined. V dropped 0 bases and J dropped 8 bases, with 13 bases sitting between them. The CDR3 consists of 15 residues. CDR1 is MNHEY, CDR2 SVGAGI, per germline. The CDR3 loop reads CASSYSPGWNEKLFF. The CDR3 bases are TGTGCCAGCAGTTACTCCCCCGGGTGGAACGAAAAACTGTTTTTT.

This clonotype was found once. V is TRBV2 and J is TRBJ2-2, with D unresolved. Trimming left V 1 base short and J 0 bases short, with 6 bases between. From germline, CDR1 is SNHLY and CDR2 FYNNEI. The CDR3 is made up of 15 amino acids. The CDR3 DNA is TGTGCCAGCAGTGAAGAGGGTACGAACACCGGGGAGCTGTTTTTT. Translating it yields CASSEEGTNTGELFF.

The CDR3 region has the DNA TGTGCCTGGAGTAAAGGGTTGGTGGTGGGTATGGTGGAAGCTTTCTTT. Amino acid sequence: CAWSKGLVVGMVEAFF. The chain joins TRBV30 to TRBJ1-1; no clear D. Germline loops: CDR1 GTSNPN, CDR2 SVGIG (reference sequence). The CDR3 spans 16 residues. The germline V and J ends were trimmed by 2 bases and 8 bases, with 24 bases remaining between them.

The chain has TRBV20-1 and TRBJ2-3, with 8 positions matching TRBD2. Germline V gives CDR1 DFQATT, CDR2 SNEGSKA (reference sequence). The V segment lost 5 bases and the J segment 0 bases; nucleotides outside the gene matches: 1. The CDR3 loop spans 13 amino acids. Written as DNA, the CDR3 is TGCAGTGCTTCGGGAGGGAGCACAGATACGCAGTATTTT. This sequence encodes CSASGGSTDTQYF.

V is TRBV11-2 and J is TRBJ2-7, with D unresolved. Trimming cost V 0 bases and J 3 bases, with 12 bases left between them. The CDR3 runs to 15 residues. From germline, CDR1 is SGHAT and CDR2 FQNNGV. CDR3 protein: CASSLDVEVGYEQYF. The CDR3 DNA is TGTGCCAGCAGCTTAGATGTAGAGGTTGGCTACGAGCAGTACTTC.